The 30 T cell receptor beta chains reported below all come from one sample, sequenced in a study of blood T cells in healthy people across ages. The authors ran a second PCR of roughly 6 to 12 cycles using a sample-barcoded 5' primer and a J-beta primer mix. Each CDR3 protein gets one entry after TCRdb re-called the 5' RACE reads with MiXCR. The sample lists roughly 1,300,000 distinct CDR3 sequences; around 59% were seen once. Sequenced: blood. Every receptor here comes from a man between 18 and 35 years old in good health.

The chain couples TRBV5-1 to TRBJ2-5; D possibly matches TRBD1 or TRBD2 (5 bases each). V was trimmed by 0 bases and J by 4 bases, leaving 10 bases between them. CDR3 length equals 14 residues. In germline, CDR1 is SGHRS, CDR2 YFSETQ. CDR3 sequence reads: CASSLDSGTETQYF. The CDR3 DNA sequence: TGCGCCAGCAGCTTGGACTCAGGGACAGAGACCCAGTACTTC. Full variable domain (missing parts from reference TRBV5-1 and TRBJ2-5): KAGVTQTPRYLIKTRGQQVTLSCSPISGHRSVSWYQQTPGQGLQFLFEYFSETQRNKGNFPGRFSGRQFSNSRSEMNVSTLELGDSALYLCASSLDSGTETQYFGPGTRLLVL.

A few counts support this clonotype. The chain combines TRBV7-6 with TRBJ2-5, with a weak D call TRBD1 (5 bases). Looked up from germline, CDR1 is SGHVS and CDR2 is FNYEAQ. The CDR3 runs 12 residues. The V end was cut by 6 bases, the J end by 5 bases, with 10 bases between. The CDR3 protein is CASRFPGETQYF. The CDR3 DNA is TGTGCCAGCAGGTTTCCAGGGGAGACCCAGTACTTC.

This clonotype has only a few counts. This sequence joins TRBV5-5 and TRBJ1-5; 8 positions match TRBD1. Trimming removed 4 bases from V and 5 bases from J; junction bases left unmatched: 8. CDR1 SGHKS and CDR2 YYEKEE come from the germline V gene (reference sequence). CDR3 length: 15 residues. CDR3 in DNA: TGTGCCAGCAGCACAGGACAGGGAGTGGATCAGCCCCAGCATTTT. Protein: CASSTGQGVDQPQHF.

The V and J genes are TRBV7-9 and TRBJ2-2, with a weak D call TRBD1 (6 bases). The V gene lost 4 bases and the J gene lost 4 bases, with 10 bases spanning the gap. CDR1 SEHNR and CDR2 FQNEAQ come from the germline V gene (reference sequence). The CDR3 loop spans 14 amino acids. The CDR3 protein is CASSWTDLTGELFF. The CDR3 bases are TGTGCCAGCAGCTGGACAGACCTCACCGGGGAGCTGTTTTTT.

This clonotype has only one observation. The rearrangement uses TRBV10-2 and TRBJ2-3; maybe TRBD1 (5 bases). The V end was cut by 8 bases, the J end by 1 base, with 7 bases between. The germline V gene encodes CDR1 WSHSY and CDR2 SAAADI. The length of the CDR3 is 12 residues. The CDR3, as DNA: TGCGCCAGCGAACAGGGCACAGATACGCAGTATTTT. Translating it yields CASEQGTDTQYF.

The genes are TRBV9 and TRBJ2-1; TRBD1 matches 10 bases. Germline CDR1 SGDLS, CDR2 YYNGEE. The CDR3 is 16 residues long. After removal of 6 bases from V and 3 bases from J, the junction contained 9 bases not matched to a gene. In DNA form, the CDR3 reads TGTGCCAGCAACAGTAAGACAGGGGGCGGCTACAATGAGCAGTTCTTC. Translated, it gives CASNSKTGGGYNEQFF.

This sequence joins TRBV12-3 or TRBV12-4 and TRBJ2-3; TRBD2 matches at 7 bases. The V segment lost 6 bases and the J segment 2 bases; nucleotides outside the gene matches: 11. The CDR3 loop spans 16 amino acids. The CDR3, as DNA: TGTGCCAGCAGGAGATCGGGACTACAGACCACAGATACGCAGTATTTT. Residues: CASRRSGLQTTDTQYF.

The table lists this clonotype with a few counts. The V call is TRBV29-1, the J call TRBJ1-2; TRBD1 agrees at 10 bases. The CDR3 is 14 amino acids. V shed 6 bases and J 4 bases; nucleotides not matched to a gene: 8. Germline CDR1 reads SQVTM; CDR2 reads ANQGSEA. CDR3 bases: TGCAGCGTACAAGTGGGACAGGGGATCTATGGCTACACCTTC. Translating it yields CSVQVGQGIYGYTF.

V and J are TRBV12-3 or TRBV12-4 and TRBJ2-2; D is perhaps TRBD1 or TRBD2 (5 bases each). Trimming took off 4 bases at V and 6 bases at J, with 12 bases between the two ends. CDR3 size: 14 residues. The CDR3 DNA reads as TGTGCCAGCAGTTGGGTCGGGGCGTCCGGGGAGCTGTTTTTT. This translates into CASSWVGASGELFF.

The chain couples TRBV12-3 or TRBV12-4 to TRBJ2-4; 9 bases match TRBD1. The J call may be incorrect, as the DNA end agrees better with TRBJ2-7. The CDR3 length is 13 residues. The CDR3 region is CASSGTGLNEQYF. In DNA, the CDR3 is TGTGCCAGCAGTGGGACAGGGCTGAACGAGCAGTACTTC.

This clonotype was seen only once. The V call is TRBV4-3, the J call TRBJ2-7; tentatively, D is TRBD1 (6 bases). V was pared by 1 base and J by 3 bases, with 13 bases between. The CDR3 is made up of 15 amino acids. CDR1 is LGHNA and CDR2 is YSLEER in the germline V gene. Here the CDR3 reads CASSQGLDRRYEQYF. As DNA, the CDR3 is TGCGCCAGCAGCCAAGGCCTCGACAGGCGCTACGAGCAGTACTTC.

The rearrangement uses TRBV10-3 and TRBJ1-1; maybe TRBD1 (6 bases). Germline values: CDR1 ENHRY, CDR2 SYGVKD. The germline V and J ends were trimmed by 8 bases and 1 base, with 20 bases remaining between them. CDR3 size: 16 residues. Written as DNA, the CDR3 is TGTGCCATCTCAGCGTCGCGGACAGTTTGGAACACTGAAGCTTTCTTT. Its protein is CAISASRTVWNTEAFF.

The V gene is TRBV4-2, the J gene TRBJ1-2, with 7 bases fitting TRBD1. The CDR3 runs to 14 residues. V dropped 3 bases and J dropped 7; count of bases not matched to a gene: 8. In germline, CDR1 is LGHNA, CDR2 YNFKEQ. CDR3 amino acids: CASSHTGTVSGYTF. CDR3 in DNA: TGTGCCAGCAGCCATACCGGGACAGTTTCTGGCTACACCTTC.

This clonotype was found a few times. CDR3 sequence: CASSLLAEIPYEQYF. In DNA form, the CDR3 reads TGTGCCAGCAGCTTGCTGGCAGAAATCCCCTACGAGCAGTACTTC. J is TRBJ2-7 and V is TRBV5-4; no reliable D call. Trimming pared 1 base from V and 2 bases from J, leaving 13 bases between. The germline V gene encodes CDR1 SGHNT and CDR2 YYREEE (reference sequence). The CDR3 extends over 15 amino acids. The full variable domain, rest sourced from reference TRBV5-4 and TRBJ2-7, is ETGVTQSPTHLIKTRGQQVTLRCSSQSGHNTVSWYQQALGQGPQFIFQYYREEENGRGNFPPRFSGLQFPNYSSELNVNALELDDSALYLCASSLLAEIPYEQYFGPGTRLTVT.

This clonotype was counted only a few times. The rearrangement joins TRBV7-8 to TRBJ2-7; TRBD1 matches at 7 bases. Unmatched junction bases numbered 5, after V lost 4 bases and J lost 2 bases. The CDR3 sequence is 14 residues long. In germline, CDR1 is SGHVS, CDR2 FQNEAQ. The CDR3 here is CASSYDRVTYEQYF. CDR3 in DNA: TGTGCCAGCAGCTACGACAGGGTTACCTACGAGCAGTACTTC.

This chain links TRBV6-2 or TRBV6-3 with TRBJ1-2; possible D gene TRBD1, 5 bases. V gave up 5 bases and J gave up 0 bases, with 13 bases separating them. CDR1 is MNHEY and CDR2 is SVGEGT in the germline V gene. The CDR3 is made up of 15 amino acids. The CDR3 DNA sequence: TGTGCCAGCAGTCGCGACAGACAGTCTAACTATGGCTACACCTTC. Translated, it gives CASSRDRQSNYGYTF.

This chain joins TRBV20-1 and TRBJ2-4; perhaps D is TRBD1 or TRBD2 (5 bases each). Deletions cut 4 bases from V and 13 bases from J, with 20 bases between. CDR1 and CDR2 from the germline V gene are DFQATT and SNEGSKA (reference sequence). The CDR3 covers 13 residues. CDR3 region: CSATGTNYNEQYF. The CDR3 coding sequence is TGCAGTGCTACCGGGACGAATTACAATGAGCAGTACTTC.

This clonotype occurred many times. The V and J genes are TRBV15 and TRBJ2-3; D could derive from TRBD1 or TRBD2 (7 bases each). There are 13 residues in the CDR3. In germline, CDR1 is LNHNV, CDR2 YYDKDF (reference sequence). Trimming removed 6 bases from V and 10 bases from J, with 17 bases in between. CDR3 protein: CATSAAQGGSQYF. The CDR3 region has the DNA TGTGCCACCAGTGCAGCCCAGGGGGGGTCGCAGTATTTT.

The rearrangement joins TRBV9 to TRBJ1-4; D ambiguous. The CDR3 sequence is 13 residues long. In germline, CDR1 is SGDLS, CDR2 YYNGEE. Between the trimmed V and J ends, which lost 0 bases and 8 bases, there was a span of 8 bases. The CDR3 DNA follows: TGTGCCAGCAGCGTAGGCCCCGCCGAAAAACTGTTTTTT. This codes for CASSVGPAEKLFF.

CDR3 sequence: CSGRGLEANIQYF. The CDR3 DNA is TGCAGTGGGAGGGGACTAGAAGCCAACATTCAGTACTTC. This chain links TRBV20-1 with TRBJ2-4; 8 nucleotides agree with TRBD2. CDR3 size: 13 residues. CDR1 is DFQATT, CDR2 SNEGSKA, per germline (reference sequence). Trimming removed 7 bases from V and 7 bases from J; junction bases left unmatched: 9.

V is TRBV29-1 and J is TRBJ2-5, with 11 bases identical to TRBD2. CDR1 and CDR2 (germline): SQVTM, ANQGSEA. The CDR3 runs to 15 residues. With 5 bases clipped from V and 5 bases from J, the junction kept 10 bases outside the gene matches. The CDR3 sequence is CSVLDSGRAGETQYF. CDR3 bases: TGCAGCGTTCTGGATAGCGGGAGGGCCGGGGAGACCCAGTACTTC.

The CDR3 nucleotides are TGCGCCAGCAGCCCTGAAAGCGGGAGGATATCCTACGAGCAGTACTTC. Amino acids: CASSPESGRISYEQYF. J is TRBJ2-4 and V is TRBV5-1; 9 bases agree with TRBD2. The J call may be faulty, since TRBJ2-7 better matches the DNA end. The CDR3 length is 16 residues. Germline V lookup: CDR1 SGHRS, CDR2 YFSETQ.

V gene TRBV12-3 or TRBV12-4 combines with J gene TRBJ1-2; TRBD1 matches at 12 bases. V lost 5 bases, J lost 7 bases, and 8 bases stayed unmatched. The CDR3 loop spans 15 amino acids. The CDR3 spells CASSTPGTGGGGYTF. CDR3 bases: TGTGCCAGCAGTACCCCCGGGACAGGGGGCGGTGGCTACACCTTC.

J is TRBJ2-5 and V is TRBV4-3; TRBD1 matches 7 bases. The DNA end lines up better with TRBJ2-1; the J call may be wrong. Germline CDR1 and CDR2: LGHNA and YSLEER. This CDR3 has 13 residues. This CDR3 reads CASSPAGTVGQFF. The CDR3 nucleotides read TGCGCCAGCAGCCCAGCCGGGACAGTTGGGCAGTTCTTC.

The genes are TRBV29-1 and TRBJ2-5; TRBD1 might be the D (5 bases). CDR3 length: 16 residues. Trimming cost V 4 bases and J 5 bases, with 23 bases left between them. Germline V gene sequence: CDR1 SQVTM, CDR2 ANQGSEA. CDR3 bases: TGCAGCGTTGCCGATCCGTGGCAGGGAAGAGAGGAGACCCAGTACTTC. Translation: CSVADPWQGREETQYF.

This chain connects TRBV6-1 to TRBJ2-4; no firm D call. Germline V gene lookup returns CDR1 MNHNS and CDR2 SASEGT. The CDR3 is 15 residues long. Deletions cut 8 bases from V and 2 bases from J, with 16 bases between. The CDR3 DNA reads as TGTGCCAGCCCGGGCCCTAGGGAAACCAAAAACATTCAGTACTTC. Translated, it gives CASPGPRETKNIQYF.

The rearrangement joins TRBV2 to TRBJ2-2; 9 bases are a match to TRBD2. V lost 8 bases and J lost 0; bases outside the gene matches: 1. The CDR3 contains 14 residues. Looked up from germline, CDR1 is SNHLY and CDR2 is FYNNEI. Written as DNA, the CDR3 is TGTGCCAGCGCTAGCGGGGCGAACACCGGGGAGCTGTTTTTT. It translates to CASASGANTGELFF. Full variable domain (remainder filled in from reference TRBV2 and TRBJ2-2): EPEVTQTPSHQVTQMGQEVILRCVPISNHLYFYWYRQILGQKVEFLVSFYNNEISEKSEIFDDQFSVERPDGSNFTLKIRSTKLEDSAMYFCASASGANTGELFFGEGSRLTVL.

The chain recombines TRBV15 with TRBJ2-5; TRBD2 matches at 7 bases. The CDR3 contains 15 residues. Germline CDR1 and CDR2: LNHNV and YYDKDF (reference sequence). V lost 9 bases and J lost 3; bases outside the gene matches: 13. The CDR3 nucleotides are TGTGCCACTCGAACCCGGAGCGGGAATAAAGAGACCCAGTACTTC. Translated, it gives CATRTRSGNKETQYF. Full variable domain (remainder filled in from reference TRBV15 and TRBJ2-5): DAMVIQNPRYQVTQFGKPVTLSCSQTLNHNVMYWYQQKSSQAPKLLFHYYDKDFNNEADTPDNFQSRRPNTSFCFLDIRSPGLGDTAMYLCATRTRSGNKETQYFGPGTRLLVL.

This clonotype was detected a few times. The CDR3 loop reads CASSLSVNPGANVLTF. The CDR3, as DNA: TGTGCCAGCAGTTTATCGGTCAACCCTGGGGCCAACGTCCTGACTTTC. The chain uses TRBV28 and TRBJ2-6, with D unclear. Germline V lookup: CDR1 MDHEN, CDR2 SYDVKM. The CDR3 totals 16 residues. Trimming left V 1 base short and J 2 bases short, with 9 bases between.

The V gene is TRBV25-1, the J gene TRBJ2-1; TRBD2 aligns across 7 bases. In germline, CDR1 is MGHDK, CDR2 SYGVNS. The CDR3 is 16 amino acids. The trim removed 4 bases at V and 3 bases at J, leaving 9 bases unmatched. CDR3 residues: CASSVGRELSYNEQFF. As DNA, the CDR3 is TGTGCCAGCAGTGTGGGGCGGGAGTTAAGCTACAATGAGCAGTTCTTC.